This TCR beta chain was observed in a study of blood T cell repertoires in COVID-19. Across the whole study: Sites in the United States, Italy and Spain provided acute and convalescent COVID-19 samples. Sources were T cells, B-cell-depleted T cells, or PBMCs; the material itself was cDNA or gDNA.

V lost 3 bases, J lost 5 bases, and 3 bases stayed unmatched. This CDR3 is built from 14 residues. CDR1 is SEHNR and CDR2 is FQNEAQ in the germline V gene (reference sequence). Assay: immunoSEQ multiplex PCR; the TCRdb copy retains only in-frame clones and omits some. Among fewer than 110,000 clones listed, approximately 88% were seen once. V gene TRBV7-9 combines with J gene TRBJ1-1; TRBD1 matches at 10 bases. Source material: peripheral blood. The clonotype was recovered from a human donor in a cohort sampled during active COVID-19. CDR3 nucleotides: TGTGCCAGCAGCTTTGGACAGGGGGGAACTGAAGCTTTCTTT. This translates into CASSFGQGGTEAFF.